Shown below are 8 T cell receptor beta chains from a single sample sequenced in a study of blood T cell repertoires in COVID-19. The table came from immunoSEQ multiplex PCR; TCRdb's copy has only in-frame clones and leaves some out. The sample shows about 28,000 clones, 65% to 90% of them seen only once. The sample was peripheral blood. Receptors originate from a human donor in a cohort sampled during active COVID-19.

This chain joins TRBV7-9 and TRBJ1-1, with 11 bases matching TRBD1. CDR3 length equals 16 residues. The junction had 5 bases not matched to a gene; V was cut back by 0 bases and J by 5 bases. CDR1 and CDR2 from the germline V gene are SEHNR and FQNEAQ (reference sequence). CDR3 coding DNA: TGTGCCAGCAGCTTAGCTGGACAGGGGGCGGGAACTGAAGCTTTCTTT. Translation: CASSLAGQGAGTEAFF.

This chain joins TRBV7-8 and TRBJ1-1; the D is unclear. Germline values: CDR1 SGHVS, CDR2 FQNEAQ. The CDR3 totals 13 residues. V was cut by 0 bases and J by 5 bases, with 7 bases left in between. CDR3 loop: CASSLARGTEAFF. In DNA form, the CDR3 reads TGTGCCAGCAGCTTAGCGCGGGGTACTGAAGCTTTCTTT.

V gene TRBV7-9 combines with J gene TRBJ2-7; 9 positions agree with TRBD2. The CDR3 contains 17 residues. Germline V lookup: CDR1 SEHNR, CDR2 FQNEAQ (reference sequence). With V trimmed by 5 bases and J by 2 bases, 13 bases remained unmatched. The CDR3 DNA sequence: TGTGCCAGCAGCCTTAGCTCTAGCGGGGATTCGGCCTACGAGCAGTACTTC. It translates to CASSLSSSGDSAYEQYF.

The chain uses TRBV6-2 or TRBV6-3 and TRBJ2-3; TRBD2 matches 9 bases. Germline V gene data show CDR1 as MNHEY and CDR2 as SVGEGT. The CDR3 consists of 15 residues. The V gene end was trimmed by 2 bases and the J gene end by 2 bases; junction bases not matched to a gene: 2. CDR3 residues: CASSYLAGFTDTQYF. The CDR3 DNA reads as TGTGCCAGCAGTTACCTAGCGGGGTTCACAGATACGCAGTATTTT.

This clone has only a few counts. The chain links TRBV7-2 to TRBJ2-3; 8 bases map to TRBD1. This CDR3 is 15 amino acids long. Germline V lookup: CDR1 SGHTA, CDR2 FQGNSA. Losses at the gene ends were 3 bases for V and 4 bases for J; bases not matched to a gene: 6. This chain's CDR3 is CASSFGQGGADTQYF. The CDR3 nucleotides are TGTGCCAGCAGCTTCGGACAGGGTGGGGCAGATACGCAGTATTTT.

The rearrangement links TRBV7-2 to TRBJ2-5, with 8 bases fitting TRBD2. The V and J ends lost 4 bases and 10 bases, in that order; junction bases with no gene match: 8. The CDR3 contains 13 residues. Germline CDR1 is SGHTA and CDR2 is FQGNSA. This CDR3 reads CASSSLAGGGQYF. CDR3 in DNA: TGTGCCAGCAGCTCGCTAGCGGGCGGTGGCCAGTACTTC.

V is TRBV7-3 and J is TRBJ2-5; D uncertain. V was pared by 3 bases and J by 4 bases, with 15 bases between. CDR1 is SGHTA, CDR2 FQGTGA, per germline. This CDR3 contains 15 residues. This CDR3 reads CASSFQAPGLETQYF. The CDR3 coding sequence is TGTGCCAGCAGCTTTCAGGCCCCTGGGCTAGAGACCCAGTACTTC.

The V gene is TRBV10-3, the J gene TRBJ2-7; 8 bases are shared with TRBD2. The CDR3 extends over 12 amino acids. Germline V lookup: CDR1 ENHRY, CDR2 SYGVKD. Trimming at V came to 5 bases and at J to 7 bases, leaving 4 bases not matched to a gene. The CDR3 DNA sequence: TGTGCCATCAGTACTAGCGGCTATGAGCAGTACTTC. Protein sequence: CAISTSGYEQYF.